One sample yielded the 10 T cell receptor beta chains listed below, sequenced in a study of blood T cell repertoires in COVID-19. Method: immunoSEQ multiplex PCR; TCRdb's copy keeps in-frame clones and lacks some. The sample lists 150,000 to 200,000 clones; about 81% were seen once. The material sequenced was peripheral blood. The receptors stem from a human donor in a cohort sampled during active COVID-19.

In DNA form, the CDR3 reads TGTGCCAGCAGCTTAGGAGGACTAGCGGGGGCTGGGGCCAACGTCCTGACTTTC. This encodes CASSLGGLAGAGANVLTF. V usage is TRBV7-8 and J usage is TRBJ2-6; 13 nucleotides align to TRBD2. Germline loops: CDR1 SGHVS, CDR2 FQNEAQ. The length of the CDR3 is 18 residues. J gave up 2 bases and V 1 base, and 2 bases lay outside the gene matches.

This rearrangement joins TRBV7-2 to TRBJ2-2; D perhaps matches TRBD2 (6 bases). Trimming took 6 bases from V and 8 from J, leaving 16 bases between them. CDR1 SGHTA and CDR2 FQGNSA come from the germline V gene. The CDR3 extends over 14 amino acids. The CDR3 is CASRQGLMGGELFF. DNA for the CDR3: TGTGCCAGCAGACAAGGACTAATGGGTGGGGAGCTGTTTTTT.

The chain has TRBV5-8 and TRBJ2-1; 7 bases map to TRBD1. Germline loops: CDR1 SGHTS, CDR2 YDEGEE. CDR3 length equals 13 residues. The trim removed 3 bases at V and 9 bases at J, leaving 6 bases unmatched. The CDR3 coding sequence is TGTGCCAGCAGCTCTATACAGGGGAGTGAGCAGTTCTTC. It is translated as CASSSIQGSEQFF.

The chain combines TRBV12-3 or TRBV12-4 with TRBJ1-1, with D perhaps matching TRBD1 (6 bases). V was pared by 6 bases and J by 3 bases, with 11 bases between. The CDR3 totals 13 residues. Here the CDR3 reads CASRTQGYTEAFF. CDR3 nucleotide sequence: TGTGCCAGCAGAACACAGGGTTACACTGAAGCTTTCTTT.

V and J are TRBV4-1 and TRBJ2-1, with TRBD2 matching 12 bases. Unmatched junction bases numbered 16, after V lost 1 base and J lost 9 bases. There are 19 residues in the CDR3. CDR1 MGHRA and CDR2 YSYEKL come from the germline V gene. CDR3 amino acids: CASSQAISPLAGGLREQFF. Written as DNA, the CDR3 is TGCGCCAGCAGCCAAGCCATCTCCCCCCTAGCGGGGGGGCTACGTGAGCAGTTCTTC.

This chain connects TRBV3-1 (or the pseudogene TRBV3-2) to TRBJ1-1; TRBD1 matches 7 bases. Germline CDR1 is LGHDT and CDR2 is YNNKEL (reference sequence). The V segment lost 2 bases and the J segment 10 bases; nucleotides outside the gene matches: 7. The CDR3 is 13 residues long. CDR3 amino acids: CASSQKGAKGAFF. The CDR3 nucleotides read TGTGCCAGCAGCCAAAAGGGGGCAAAGGGAGCTTTCTTT.

This chain connects TRBV7-9 to TRBJ1-5; D not resolved. V shed 5 bases and J shed 4 bases, with 15 bases lying between them. This CDR3 is 15 amino acids long. Germline-derived CDR1 and CDR2 are SEHNR and FQNEAQ (reference sequence). The CDR3 is CASSPAENPNQPQHF. The CDR3 coding sequence is TGTGCCAGCAGCCCGGCGGAAAATCCTAATCAGCCCCAGCATTTT. Full variable domain (rest looked up from reference TRBV7-9 and TRBJ1-5): DTGVSQNPRHKITKRGQNVTFRCDPISEHNRLYWYRQTLGQGPEFLTYFQNEAQLEKSRLLSDRFSAERPKGSFSTLEIQRTEQGDSAMYLCASSPAENPNQPQHFGDGTRLSIL.

This chain uses TRBV6-5 with TRBJ1-1; 11 bases are a match to TRBD1. CDR1 is MNHEY and CDR2 is SVGAGI in the germline V gene. The CDR3 extends over 15 amino acids. The J segment lost 5 bases and the V segment lost 5 bases, leaving 7 bases of the junction unmatched. CDR3 residues: CASSTGDRGSTEAFF. As DNA, the CDR3 is TGTGCCAGCAGTACGGGGGACAGGGGGTCTACTGAAGCTTTCTTT.

The chain uses TRBV7-2 and TRBJ2-7, with TRBD2 matching 13 bases. CDR1 and CDR2 (germline): SGHTA, FQGNSA. The V gene end was trimmed by 0 bases and the J gene end by 6 bases; junction bases not matched to a gene: 11. This CDR3 comprises 18 residues. The CDR3 loop reads CASSLASSGTSGIGEQYF. The CDR3 DNA reads as TGTGCCAGCAGCTTAGCCAGCTCCGGGACTAGCGGGATCGGCGAGCAGTACTTC.

The V and J genes are TRBV6-2 or TRBV6-3 and TRBJ1-5, with 7 bases lining up with TRBD1. The V and J ends lost 4 bases and 7 bases, in that order; junction bases with no gene match: 10. The CDR3 contains 15 residues. The germline CDR1 and CDR2 sequences are MNHEY and SVGEGT. For the CDR3, the DNA is TGTGCCAGCAGTTTCACACAGGGGAGGAGACAGCCCCAGCATTTT. Translation gives CASSFTQGRRQPQHF.